The next 27 T cell receptor beta chains were all read from a single sample in a study of blood T cells in healthy people across ages. Primed by a sample-barcoded 5' primer and a J-beta primer mix, a second PCR proceeded for about 7 to 12 cycles. TCRdb reanalysed the 5' RACE reads using MiXCR and keeps one entry per CDR3 protein. This table has 1.5 million to 2 million distinct CDR3 sequences, about 31% appearing once. Specimen: blood. The receptors derive from a woman aged 25 to 39 in good health.

This chain uses TRBV6-5 with TRBJ2-5, with 12 bases fitting TRBD1. Matching the DNA end better, TRBJ2-7 makes the J call doubtful. The germline V gene encodes CDR1 MNHEY and CDR2 SVGAGI. There are 15 residues in the CDR3. The CDR3 sequence is CASSYRGQGAHEQYF. CDR3 sequence (DNA): TGTGCCAGCAGTTATAGGGGACAGGGGGCCCACGAGCAGTACTTC.

This rearrangement joins TRBV6-2 or TRBV6-3 to TRBJ2-7; 10 bases line up with TRBD2. The CDR3 consists of 16 residues. The V and J ends lost 3 bases and 3 bases, in that order; junction bases with no gene match: 8. Germline V gene lookup returns CDR1 MNHEY and CDR2 SVGEGT. This CDR3 reads CASSYRVGLADYEQYF. The CDR3 coding sequence is TGTGCCAGCAGTTATAGGGTTGGACTAGCGGACTACGAGCAGTACTTC.

This clonotype was counted at least ten times. This sequence joins TRBV11-1 and TRBJ2-3, with 7 bases aligning to TRBD2. The CDR3 contains 14 residues. V lost 5 bases, J lost 0 bases, and 2 bases stayed unmatched. The germline V gene has CDR1 SGHAT and CDR2 FQDESV (reference sequence). CDR3 residues: CASSRDYSTDTQYF. The DNA of the CDR3 is TGTGCCAGCAGCAGGGACTACAGCACAGATACGCAGTATTTT.

This clonotype was found a few times. DNA for the CDR3: TGTGCCAGCAGCCAAAGGAGCGGGGGGGCTTACAATGAGCAGTTCTTC. Translated, it gives CASSQRSGGAYNEQFF. The rearrangement joins TRBV9 to TRBJ2-1; TRBD2 matches at 10 bases. With V trimmed by 4 bases and J by 4 bases, 8 bases remained unmatched. Germline V gene data show CDR1 as SGDLS and CDR2 as YYNGEE. This CDR3 region has 16 residues.

This clonotype occurred many times. This chain connects TRBV5-1 to TRBJ2-7; 9 nucleotides match TRBD1. CDR1 and CDR2 (germline): SGHRS, YFSETQ. J was trimmed by 3 bases and V by 0 bases; bases with no gene match: 4. The CDR3 extends over 15 amino acids. In DNA form, the CDR3 reads TGCGCCAGCAGCTTGGACGGGACAGGGAACTACGAGCAGTACTTC. It yields the protein CASSLDGTGNYEQYF.

The chain carries TRBV6-5 and TRBJ1-4, with a weak D call TRBD1 (6 bases). The ends were cut back, 5 bases at V and 5 bases at J, with 15 bases in the middle. Germline V CDR1 and CDR2: MNHEY, SVGAGI. The CDR3 is 15 amino acids. CDR3 protein: CASSPFGGQNEKLFF. The CDR3 nucleotides read TGTGCCAGCAGTCCCTTCGGGGGGCAAAATGAAAAACTGTTTTTT.

The chain employs TRBV7-8 and TRBJ2-5, with a weak D call TRBD2 (5 bases). CDR3 length: 14 residues. Trimming pared 4 bases from V and 1 base from J, leaving 10 bases between. The germline gives CDR1 SGHVS, CDR2 FQNEAQ. CDR3 residues: CASSYGLFQETQYF. The CDR3 DNA sequence: TGTGCCAGCAGCTACGGACTTTTCCAAGAGACCCAGTACTTC.

V and J are TRBV9 and TRBJ2-1; the match to TRBD2 covers 10 bases. Germline loops: CDR1 SGDLS, CDR2 YYNGEE. The CDR3 length is 19 residues. V shed 0 bases, J shed 8 bases, and the junction held 17 bases outside the gene matches. In nucleotides, the CDR3 is TGTGCCAGCAGCGTAGGCGAAAGAGCGGGGGGGCCTGGTAGGTATGAGCAGTTCTTC. It yields the protein CASSVGERAGGPGRYEQFF.

J is TRBJ2-7 and V is TRBV6-6; 9 positions agree with TRBD1. The V gene's germline CDR1 is MNHNY and CDR2 SVGAGI (reference sequence). This CDR3 has 16 amino acids. The trim removed 4 bases at V and 4 bases at J, leaving 11 bases unmatched. In DNA, the CDR3 is TGTGCCAGCAGTTTAGAACAGGGGGCGTCAGGTTACGAGCAGTACTTC. This encodes CASSLEQGASGYEQYF.

Only a few counts were recorded for this clonotype. This sequence joins TRBV6-5 and TRBJ1-2; TRBD1 aligns across 10 bases. The CDR3 sequence is 15 residues long. Germline assignment: CDR1 MNHEY and CDR2 SVGAGI. V was clipped by 2 bases and J by 7 bases; unmatched bases: 7. As DNA, the CDR3 is TGTGCCAGCAGTTACCGGCTGGACAGGGGGTTTGGCTACACCTTC. It yields the protein CASSYRLDRGFGYTF.

This clonotype was detected only a few times. This sequence joins TRBV9 and TRBJ1-2, with TRBD1 matching 9 bases. V was pared by 0 bases and J by 6 bases, with 3 bases of the junction left unmatched. Germline V lookup: CDR1 SGDLS, CDR2 YYNGEE. The CDR3 is 14 residues long. The CDR3, as DNA: TGTGCCAGCAGCGTAGATCGGACAGGGGATGGCTACACCTTC. Amino acids: CASSVDRTGDGYTF.

The rearrangement links TRBV7-2 to TRBJ2-4, with D uncertain. CDR3 length: 16 residues. The germline V and J ends were trimmed by 2 bases and 0 bases, with 11 bases remaining between them. Germline V gene sequence: CDR1 SGHTA, CDR2 FQGNSA. The chain's CDR3 is CASSLKRALAKNIQYF. Here the CDR3 DNA reads TGTGCCAGCAGCTTAAAACGAGCCCTAGCCAAAAACATTCAGTACTTC. Drawing the rest from reference TRBV7-2 and TRBJ2-4, the complete variable domain is GAGVSQSPSNKVTEKGKDVELRCDPISGHTALYWYRQSLGQGLEFLIYFQGNSAPDKSGLPSDRFSAERTGGSVSTLTIQRTQQEDSAVYLCASSLKRALAKNIQYFGAGTRLSVL.

This clonotype appeared a few times. This chain links TRBV9 with TRBJ1-5; D remains unclear. The CDR3 is 15 amino acids. Between the trimmed V and J ends, which lost 2 bases and 0 bases, there was a span of 9 bases. In germline, CDR1 is SGDLS, CDR2 YYNGEE. Written as DNA, the CDR3 is TGTGCCAGCAGCGTCGAACCGGATAGCAATCAGCCCCAGCATTTT. Amino acid sequence: CASSVEPDSNQPQHF.

The chain links TRBV5-1 to TRBJ2-3; TRBD1 might be the D (6 bases). The CDR3 covers 16 residues. V was clipped by 3 bases and J by 0 bases, with 14 bases between them. Germline CDR1 reads SGHRS; CDR2 reads YFSETQ. The CDR3 DNA reads as TGCGCCAGCAGCTCCTTAGGACAGTTTAGCACAGATACGCAGTATTTT. This translates into CASSSLGQFSTDTQYF.

This chain uses TRBV4-1 with TRBJ1-2; no definite D call. CDR3 length equals 15 residues. V gave up 4 bases and J gave up 2 bases, with 14 bases separating them. Germline lookup yields CDR1 MGHRA and CDR2 YSYEKL. This chain's CDR3 is CASSPYVQPNYGYTF. DNA for the CDR3: TGCGCCAGCAGCCCATACGTGCAGCCAAACTATGGCTACACCTTC.

This clonotype was observed a handful of times. The chain combines TRBV19 with TRBJ2-1; the match to TRBD2 covers 7 bases. The CDR3 extends over 15 amino acids. J gave up 7 bases and V 3 bases, and 9 bases lay outside the gene matches. The germline V gene has CDR1 LNHDA and CDR2 SQIVND (reference sequence). CDR3: CASSILASGGNEQFF. The CDR3 bases are TGTGCCAGTAGTATCTTGGCTAGCGGAGGGAATGAGCAGTTCTTC.

In this sample, this clonotype turned up a few times. The chain is built from TRBV10-3 and TRBJ1-2, with TRBD1 identical over 9 bases. The CDR3 totals 12 residues. Trimming took 8 bases from V and 8 from J; bases not matched to a gene: 6. Germline assignment: CDR1 ENHRY and CDR2 SYGVKD. The DNA for the CDR3 is TGTGCCATCTGGGACAGGGACGGCGGCTACACCTTC. It encodes CAIWDRDGGYTF.

The rearrangement joins TRBV6-5 to TRBJ1-2, with D perhaps matching TRBD1 (5 bases). The CDR3 consists of 12 residues. Trimming shortened V by 2 bases and J by 5 bases, and 6 bases separated the two germline ends. CDR1 and CDR2 from the germline V gene are MNHEY and SVGAGI. Written as DNA, the CDR3 is TGTGCCAGCAGTTACGACAGATATGGCTACACCTTC. Amino acid sequence: CASSYDRYGYTF.

The chain links TRBV3-1 to TRBJ2-7; TRBD2 aligns across 9 bases. The trim removed 0 bases at V and 2 bases at J, leaving 2 bases unmatched. Germline V gene data show CDR1 as LGHDT and CDR2 as YNNKEL (reference sequence). This CDR3 is 15 amino acids long. CDR3 residues: CASSQDWTSAYEQYF. DNA for the CDR3: TGTGCCAGCAGCCAAGATTGGACTAGCGCCTACGAGCAGTACTTC.

The sample holds many counts of this clonotype. V and J are TRBV4-2 and TRBJ2-5, with D perhaps matching TRBD2 (5 bases). The CDR3 has 14 residues. Per the germline V gene, CDR1 is LGHNA and CDR2 is YNFKEQ. Trimming shortened V by 1 base and J by 4 bases, and 10 bases separated the two germline ends. The CDR3 spells CASSQAGVRETQYF. The CDR3, as DNA: TGTGCCAGCAGCCAAGCCGGGGTGCGAGAGACCCAGTACTTC.

CDR3 protein: CSAKRPGSYNEQFF. CDR3 coding DNA: TGCAGTGCTAAGCGACCGGGCTCCTACAATGAGCAGTTCTTC. The rearrangement links TRBV20-1 to TRBJ2-1; D unresolved. From germline, CDR1 is DFQATT and CDR2 SNEGSKA (reference sequence). Between the trimmed V and J ends, which lost 4 bases and 0 bases, there was a span of 10 bases. The CDR3 extends over 14 amino acids.

This clonotype occurred a few times. The genes are TRBV9 and TRBJ2-3; 8 nucleotides line up with TRBD2. This CDR3 spans 16 amino acids. J was trimmed by 2 bases and V by 4 bases; bases with no gene match: 9. Germline CDR1 SGDLS, CDR2 YYNGEE. The CDR3 reads CASSSGGPGNTDTQYF. CDR3 in DNA: TGTGCCAGCAGCTCGGGAGGGCCAGGTAACACAGATACGCAGTATTTT.

This clonotype was seen only a few times. The chain employs TRBV15 and TRBJ2-7; D possibly corresponds to TRBD2 (6 bases). The CDR3 contains 18 residues. V dropped 3 bases and J dropped 0 bases, with 21 bases sitting between them. The V gene's germline CDR1 is LNHNV and CDR2 YYDKDF (reference sequence). This chain's CDR3 is CATSSGLWSSEFSYEQYF. The CDR3 nucleotides read TGTGCCACCAGCAGCGGGCTCTGGTCTAGCGAGTTCTCCTACGAGCAGTACTTC.

The chain couples TRBV12-3 or TRBV12-4 to TRBJ2-2, with D possibly TRBD2 on 5 matching bases. V lost 7 bases and J 3 bases, leaving 18 bases between the germline ends. This CDR3 has 16 residues. CDR3 bases: TGTGCCAGCACCTCCGCGAGGGAGAGGTACACCGGGGAGCTGTTTTTT. Residues: CASTSARERYTGELFF.

This chain connects TRBV4-1 to TRBJ2-6; no clear D. Trimming cost V 0 bases and J 0 bases, with 6 bases left between them. The CDR3 has 16 residues. Germline V gene data show CDR1 as MGHRA and CDR2 as YSYEKL. The CDR3 nucleotides read TGCGCCAGCAGCCAAGACAGACGCTCTGGGGCCAACGTCCTGACTTTC. Protein product: CASSQDRRSGANVLTF.

In this sample, this clonotype turned up a few times. The V and J genes are TRBV7-6 and TRBJ1-2; D is uncertain. V was trimmed by 4 bases and J by 4 bases, leaving 10 bases between them. This CDR3 spans 13 amino acids. Germline values: CDR1 SGHVS, CDR2 FNYEAQ. CDR3 DNA: TGTGCCAGCAGCTCGGGGATGGGCTATGGCTACACCTTC. It specifies CASSSGMGYGYTF. Together with reference TRBV7-6 and TRBJ1-2, the CDR3 gives the full variable domain: GAGVSQSPRYKVTKRGQDVALRCDPISGHVSLYWYRQALGQGPEFLTYFNYEAQQDKSGLPNDRFSAERPEGSISTLTIQRTEQRDSAMYRCASSSGMGYGYTFGSGTRLTVV.

The genes are TRBV6-6 and TRBJ2-5, with 7 bases matching TRBD1. The germline CDR1 and CDR2 sequences are MNHNY and SVGAGI (reference sequence). The V and J ends lost 10 bases and 2 bases, in that order; junction bases with no gene match: 10. CDR3 length: 14 amino acids. DNA for the CDR3: TGTGCCACCGGACAGGCCCGTCCACAAGAGACCCAGTACTTC. Its translation: CATGQARPQETQYF.